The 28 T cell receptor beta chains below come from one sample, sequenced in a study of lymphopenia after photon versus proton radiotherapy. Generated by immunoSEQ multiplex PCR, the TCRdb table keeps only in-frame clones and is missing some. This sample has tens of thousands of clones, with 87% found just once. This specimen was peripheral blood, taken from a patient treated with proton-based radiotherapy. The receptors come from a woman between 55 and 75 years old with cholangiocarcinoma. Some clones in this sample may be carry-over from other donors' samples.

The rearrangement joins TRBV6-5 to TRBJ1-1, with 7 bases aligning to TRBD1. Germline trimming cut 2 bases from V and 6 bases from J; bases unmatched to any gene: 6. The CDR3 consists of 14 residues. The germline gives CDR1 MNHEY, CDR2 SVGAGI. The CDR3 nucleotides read TGTGCCAGCAGTTACCAGGGGGGAATTTCTGAAGCTTTCTTT. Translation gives CASSYQGGISEAFF.

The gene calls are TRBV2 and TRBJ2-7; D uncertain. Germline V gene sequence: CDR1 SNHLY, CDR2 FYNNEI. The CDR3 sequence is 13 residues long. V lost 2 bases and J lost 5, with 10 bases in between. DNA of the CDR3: TGTGCCAGCAGTGAAACCAGGTCCAACGAGCAGTACTTC. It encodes CASSETRSNEQYF. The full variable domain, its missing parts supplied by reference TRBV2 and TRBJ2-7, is EPEVTQTPSHQVTQMGQEVILRCVPISNHLYFYWYRQILGQKVEFLVSFYNNEISEKSEIFDDQFSVERPDGSNFTLKIRSTKLEDSAMYFCASSETRSNEQYFGPGTRLTVT.

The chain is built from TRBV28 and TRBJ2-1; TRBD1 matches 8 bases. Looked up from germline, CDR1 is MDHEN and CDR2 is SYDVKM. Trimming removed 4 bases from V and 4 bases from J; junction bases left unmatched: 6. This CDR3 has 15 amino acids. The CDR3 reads CASSSTGAGYNEQFF. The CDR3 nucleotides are TGTGCCAGCAGTTCGACAGGGGCAGGATACAATGAGCAGTTCTTC.

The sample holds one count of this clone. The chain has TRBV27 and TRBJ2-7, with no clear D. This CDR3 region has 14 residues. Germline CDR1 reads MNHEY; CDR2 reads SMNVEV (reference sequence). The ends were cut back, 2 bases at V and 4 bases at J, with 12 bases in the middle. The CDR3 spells CASSLALTAYEQYF. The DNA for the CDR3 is TGTGCCAGCAGTTTAGCCCTTACAGCGTACGAGCAGTACTTC.

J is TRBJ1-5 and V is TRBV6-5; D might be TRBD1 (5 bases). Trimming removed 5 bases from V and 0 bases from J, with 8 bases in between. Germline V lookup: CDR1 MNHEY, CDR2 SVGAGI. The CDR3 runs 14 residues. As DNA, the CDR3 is TGTGCCAGCAGTGGGGGATATAGCAATCAGCCCCAGCATTTT. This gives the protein CASSGGYSNQPQHF.

This CDR3 is CASSRTGSYYGYTF. In DNA form, the CDR3 reads TGTGCCAGCAGTCGGACAGGTTCTTACTATGGCTACACCTTC. V and J are TRBV27 and TRBJ1-2, with 7 positions matching TRBD1. The CDR3 is made up of 14 amino acids. Germline V gives CDR1 MNHEY, CDR2 SMNVEV (reference sequence). Trimming cost V 5 bases and J 3 bases; bases outside gene matches: 6.

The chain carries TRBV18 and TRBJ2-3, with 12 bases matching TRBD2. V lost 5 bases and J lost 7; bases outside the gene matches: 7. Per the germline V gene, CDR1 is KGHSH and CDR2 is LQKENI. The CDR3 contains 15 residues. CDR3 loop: CASSSTSGGRHTQYF. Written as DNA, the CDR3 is TGTGCCAGCTCATCGACTAGCGGGGGTCGACATACGCAGTATTTT.

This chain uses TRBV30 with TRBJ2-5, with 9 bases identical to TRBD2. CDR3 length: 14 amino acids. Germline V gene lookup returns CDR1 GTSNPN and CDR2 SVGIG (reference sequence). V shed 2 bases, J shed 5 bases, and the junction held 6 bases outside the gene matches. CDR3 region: CAWSLAGGPETQYF. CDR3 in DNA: TGTGCCTGGAGTCTCGCGGGGGGGCCGGAGACCCAGTACTTC. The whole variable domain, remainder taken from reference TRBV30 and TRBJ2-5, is SQTIHQWPATLVQPVGSPLSLECTVEGTSNPNLYWYRQAAGRGLQLLFYSVGIGQISSEVPQNLSASRPQDRQFILSSKKLLLSDSGFYLCAWSLAGGPETQYFGPGTRLLVL.

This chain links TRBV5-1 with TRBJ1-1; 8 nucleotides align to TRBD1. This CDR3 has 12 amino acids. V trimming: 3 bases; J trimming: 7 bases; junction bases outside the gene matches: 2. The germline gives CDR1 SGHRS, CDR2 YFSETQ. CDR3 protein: CASSSDRGEAFF. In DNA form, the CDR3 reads TGCGCCAGCAGCTCTGACAGGGGTGAAGCTTTCTTT.

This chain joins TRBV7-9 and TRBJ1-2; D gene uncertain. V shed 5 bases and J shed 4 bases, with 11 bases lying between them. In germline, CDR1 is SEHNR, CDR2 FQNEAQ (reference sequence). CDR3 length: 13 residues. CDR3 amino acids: CASSLDVGYGYTF. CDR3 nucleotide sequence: TGTGCCAGCAGCCTCGATGTGGGCTATGGCTACACCTTC.

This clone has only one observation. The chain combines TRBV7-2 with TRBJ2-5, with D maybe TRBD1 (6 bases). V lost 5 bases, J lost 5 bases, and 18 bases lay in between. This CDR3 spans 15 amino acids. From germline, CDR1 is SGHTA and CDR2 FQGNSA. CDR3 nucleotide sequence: TGTGCCAGCAGCCTCCAACAGGGAATGTACGAGACCCAGTACTTC. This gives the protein CASSLQQGMYETQYF.

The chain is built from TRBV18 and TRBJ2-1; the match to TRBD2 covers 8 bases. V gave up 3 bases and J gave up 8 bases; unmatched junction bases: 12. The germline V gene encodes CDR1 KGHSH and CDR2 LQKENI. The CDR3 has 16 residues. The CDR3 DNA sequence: TGTGCCAGCTCACCCCGAGGAGTAGCGGGACTGCATGAGCAGTTCTTC. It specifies CASSPRGVAGLHEQFF.

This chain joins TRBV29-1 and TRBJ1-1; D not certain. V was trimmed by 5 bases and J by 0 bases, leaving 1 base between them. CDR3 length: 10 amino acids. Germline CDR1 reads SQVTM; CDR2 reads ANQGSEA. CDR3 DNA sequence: TGCAGCGTTATGAACACTGAAGCTTTCTTT. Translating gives CSVMNTEAFF. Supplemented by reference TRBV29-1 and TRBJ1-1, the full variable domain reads SAVISQKPSRDICQRGTSLTIQCQVDSQVTMMFWYRQQPGQSLTLIATANQGSEATYESGFVIDKFPISRPNLTFSTLTVSNMSPEDSSIYLCSVMNTEAFFGQGTRLTVV.

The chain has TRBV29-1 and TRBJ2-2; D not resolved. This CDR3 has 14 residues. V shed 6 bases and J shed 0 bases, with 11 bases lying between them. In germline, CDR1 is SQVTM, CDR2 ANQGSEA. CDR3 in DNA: TGCAGCGTCCATCCCCTAGCGAACACCGGGGAGCTGTTTTTT. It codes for CSVHPLANTGELFF.

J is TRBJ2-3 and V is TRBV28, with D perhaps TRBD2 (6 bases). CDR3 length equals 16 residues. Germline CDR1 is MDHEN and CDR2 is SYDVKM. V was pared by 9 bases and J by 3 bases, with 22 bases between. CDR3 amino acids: CASIPTSNPRTDTQYF. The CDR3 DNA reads TGTGCCAGTATTCCCACTAGCAACCCTCGGACAGATACGCAGTATTTT. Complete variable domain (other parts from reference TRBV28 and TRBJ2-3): DVKVTQSSRYLVKRTGEKVFLECVQDMDHENMFWYRQDPGLGLRLIYFSYDVKMKEKGDIPEGYSVSREKKERFSLILESASTNQTSMYLCASIPTSNPRTDTQYFGPGTRLTVL.

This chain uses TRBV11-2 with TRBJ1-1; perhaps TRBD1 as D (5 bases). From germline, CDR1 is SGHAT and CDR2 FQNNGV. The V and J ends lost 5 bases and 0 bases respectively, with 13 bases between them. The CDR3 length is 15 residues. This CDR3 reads CASSDRGRLNTEAFF. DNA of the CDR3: TGTGCCAGCAGCGATCGGGGCCGCTTGAACACTGAAGCTTTCTTT.

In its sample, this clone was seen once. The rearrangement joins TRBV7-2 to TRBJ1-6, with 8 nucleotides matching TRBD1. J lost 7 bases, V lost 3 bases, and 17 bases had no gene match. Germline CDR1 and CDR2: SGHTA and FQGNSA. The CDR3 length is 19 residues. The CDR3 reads CASSLRAFQGARPNSPLHF. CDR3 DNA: TGTGCCAGCAGCTTGAGGGCATTTCAGGGGGCGCGTCCGAATTCACCCCTCCACTTT.

Written as DNA, the CDR3 is TGTGCCAGCTCACCAAGGGGCAGGGGAGGCTACGAGCAGTACTTC. Amino acids: CASSPRGRGGYEQYF. This chain uses TRBV18 with TRBJ2-7; D is perhaps TRBD1 or TRBD2 (6 bases each). The CDR3 extends over 15 amino acids. From germline, CDR1 is KGHSH and CDR2 LQKENI. V was clipped by 2 bases and J by 3 bases, with 14 bases between them.

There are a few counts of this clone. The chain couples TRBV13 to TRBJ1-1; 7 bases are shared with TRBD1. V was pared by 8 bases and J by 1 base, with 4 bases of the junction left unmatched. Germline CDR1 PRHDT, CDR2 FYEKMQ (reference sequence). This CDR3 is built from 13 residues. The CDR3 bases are TGTGCCAGCTCCCGGACAGGGAACACTGAAGCTTTCTTT. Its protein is CASSRTGNTEAFF.

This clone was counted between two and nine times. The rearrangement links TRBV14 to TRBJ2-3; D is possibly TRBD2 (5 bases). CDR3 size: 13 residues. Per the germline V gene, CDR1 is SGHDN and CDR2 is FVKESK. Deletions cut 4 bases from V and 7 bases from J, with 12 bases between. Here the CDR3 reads CASSLPGRYTQYF. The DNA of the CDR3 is TGTGCCAGCAGCCTGCCGGGAAGGTATACGCAGTATTTT.

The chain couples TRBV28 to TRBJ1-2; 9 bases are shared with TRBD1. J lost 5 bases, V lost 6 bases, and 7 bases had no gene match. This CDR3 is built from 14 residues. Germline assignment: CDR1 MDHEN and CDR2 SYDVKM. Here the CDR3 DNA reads TGTGCCAGCAGCCCACAGGGGGCTGGATATGGCTACACCTTC. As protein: CASSPQGAGYGYTF.

In DNA form, the CDR3 reads TGTGCCAGCTCCAGGTTACCAAATGAAAAACTGTTTTTT. Translating it yields CASSRLPNEKLFF. The chain employs TRBV2 and TRBJ1-4; D is uncertain. The CDR3 contains 13 residues. V lost 8 bases, J lost 5 bases, and 12 bases lay in between. Per germline, CDR1 SNHLY and CDR2 FYNNEI.

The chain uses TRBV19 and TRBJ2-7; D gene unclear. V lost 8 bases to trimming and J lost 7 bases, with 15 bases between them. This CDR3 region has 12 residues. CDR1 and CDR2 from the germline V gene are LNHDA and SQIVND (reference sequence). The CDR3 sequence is CASRTQSGEQYF. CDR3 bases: TGTGCCAGTCGGACGCAAAGTGGGGAGCAGTACTTC.

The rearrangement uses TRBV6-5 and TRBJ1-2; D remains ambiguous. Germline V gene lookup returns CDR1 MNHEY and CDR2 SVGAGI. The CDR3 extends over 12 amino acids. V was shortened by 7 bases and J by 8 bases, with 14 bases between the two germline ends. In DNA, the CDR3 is TGTGCCAGCAAATCTTTTGGCGAAGGCTACACCTTC. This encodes CASKSFGEGYTF.

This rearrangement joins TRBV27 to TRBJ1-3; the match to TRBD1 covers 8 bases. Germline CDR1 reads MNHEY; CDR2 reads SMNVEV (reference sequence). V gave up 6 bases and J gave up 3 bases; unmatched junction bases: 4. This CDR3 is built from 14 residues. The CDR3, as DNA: TGTGCCAGCAGACCCGGACAGGGTGGAAACACCATATATTTT. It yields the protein CASRPGQGGNTIYF.

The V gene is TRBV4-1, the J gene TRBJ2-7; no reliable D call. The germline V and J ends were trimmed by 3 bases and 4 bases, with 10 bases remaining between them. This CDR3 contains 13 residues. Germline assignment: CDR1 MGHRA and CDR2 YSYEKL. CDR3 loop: CASSHDARYEQYF. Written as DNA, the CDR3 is TGCGCCAGCAGCCACGATGCCCGGTACGAGCAGTACTTC.

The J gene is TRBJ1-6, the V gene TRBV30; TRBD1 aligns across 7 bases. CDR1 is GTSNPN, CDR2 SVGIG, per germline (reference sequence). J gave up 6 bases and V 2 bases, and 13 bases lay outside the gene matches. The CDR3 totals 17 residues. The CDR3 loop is CAWSPSTGKFFNSPLHF. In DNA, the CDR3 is TGTGCCTGGAGTCCATCGACAGGGAAATTTTTTAATTCACCCCTCCACTTT.

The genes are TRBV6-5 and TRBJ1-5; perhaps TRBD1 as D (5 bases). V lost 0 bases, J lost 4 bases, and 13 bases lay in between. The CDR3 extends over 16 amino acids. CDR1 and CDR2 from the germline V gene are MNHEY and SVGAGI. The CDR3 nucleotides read TGTGCCAGCAGTTACTCCGGAGATAGGGGAAATCAGCCCCAGCATTTT. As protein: CASSYSGDRGNQPQHF.